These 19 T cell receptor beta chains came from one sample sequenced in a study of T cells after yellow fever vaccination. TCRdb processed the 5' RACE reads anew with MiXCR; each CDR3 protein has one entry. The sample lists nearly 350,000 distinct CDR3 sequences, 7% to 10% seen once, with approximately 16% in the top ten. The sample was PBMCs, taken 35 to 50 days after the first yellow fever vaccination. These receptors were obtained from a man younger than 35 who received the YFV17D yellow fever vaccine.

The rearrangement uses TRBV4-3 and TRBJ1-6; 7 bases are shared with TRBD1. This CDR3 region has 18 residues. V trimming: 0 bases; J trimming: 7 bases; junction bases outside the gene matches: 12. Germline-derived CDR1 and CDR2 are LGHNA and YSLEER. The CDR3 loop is CASSQDLGNRGLNSPLHF. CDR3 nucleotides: TGCGCCAGCAGCCAAGATTTGGGGAACAGGGGTTTGAATTCACCCCTCCACTTT.

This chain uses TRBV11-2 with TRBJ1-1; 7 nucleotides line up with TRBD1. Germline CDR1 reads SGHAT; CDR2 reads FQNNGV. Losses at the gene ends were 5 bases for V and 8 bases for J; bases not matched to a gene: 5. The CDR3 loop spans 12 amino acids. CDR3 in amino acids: CASSKQGREAFF. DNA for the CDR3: TGTGCCAGCAGCAAACAGGGGAGAGAAGCTTTCTTT.

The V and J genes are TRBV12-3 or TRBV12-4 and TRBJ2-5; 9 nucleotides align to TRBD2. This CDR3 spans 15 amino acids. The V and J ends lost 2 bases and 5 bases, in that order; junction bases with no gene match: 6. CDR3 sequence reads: CASSLRAGGRETQYF. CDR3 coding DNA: TGTGCCAGCAGTTTACGAGCGGGGGGCAGGGAGACCCAGTACTTC.

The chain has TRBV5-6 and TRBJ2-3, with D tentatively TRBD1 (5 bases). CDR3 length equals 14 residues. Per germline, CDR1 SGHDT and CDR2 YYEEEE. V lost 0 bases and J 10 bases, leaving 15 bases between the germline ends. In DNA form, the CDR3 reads TGTGCCAGCAGCTTGGCAGGGTACGTTTACGCGCAGTATTTT. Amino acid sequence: CASSLAGYVYAQYF.

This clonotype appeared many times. The CDR3, as DNA: TGCGCCAGCAGCGAAACACCGGGACAGGCTAGCACAGATACGCAGTATTTT. Translation: CASSETPGQASTDTQYF. V and J are TRBV5-1 and TRBJ2-3; 8 bases agree with TRBD1. V was clipped by 4 bases and J by 0 bases; unmatched bases: 10. Germline loops: CDR1 SGHRS, CDR2 YFSETQ. This CDR3 region has 17 residues.

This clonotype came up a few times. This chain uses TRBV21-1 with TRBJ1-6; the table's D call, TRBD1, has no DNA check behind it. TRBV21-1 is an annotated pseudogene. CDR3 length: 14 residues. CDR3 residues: CASCKDSGNSPLHF. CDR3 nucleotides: TGTGCCAGCTGTAAGGACAGTGGGAATTCACCCCTCCACTTT.

CDR3 nucleotide sequence: TGCGCCAGCAGCTACAGCGGGGAGAACACCGGGGAGCTGTTTTTT. This encodes CASSYSGENTGELFF. The V gene is TRBV5-1, the J gene TRBJ2-2; 7 nucleotides agree with TRBD2. Germline CDR1 reads SGHRS; CDR2 reads YFSETQ. Trimming took 3 bases from V and 1 from J; bases not matched to a gene: 3. This CDR3 has 15 residues.

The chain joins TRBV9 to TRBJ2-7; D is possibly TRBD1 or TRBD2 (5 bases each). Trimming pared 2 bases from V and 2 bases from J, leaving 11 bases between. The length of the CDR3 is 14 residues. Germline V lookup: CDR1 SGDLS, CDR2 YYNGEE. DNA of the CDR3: TGTGCCAGCAGCGTCGGGACGCAGACCTACGAGCAGTACTTC. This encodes CASSVGTQTYEQYF.

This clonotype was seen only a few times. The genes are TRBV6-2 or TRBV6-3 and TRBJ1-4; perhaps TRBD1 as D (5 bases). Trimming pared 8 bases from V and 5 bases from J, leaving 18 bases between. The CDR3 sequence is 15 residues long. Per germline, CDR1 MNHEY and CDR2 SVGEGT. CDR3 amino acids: CASRTALTANEKLFF. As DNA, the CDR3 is TGTGCCAGCCGAACAGCGTTGACAGCGAATGAAAAACTGTTTTTT.

The CDR3 region is CASSLPAGGRGTDTQYF. In DNA, the CDR3 is TGTGCCAGCAGTTTACCAGCGGGGGGCAGGGGTACAGATACGCAGTATTTT. The rearrangement links TRBV27 to TRBJ2-3; 9 nucleotides line up with TRBD2. The CDR3 runs 17 residues. V shed 2 bases and J 3 bases; nucleotides not matched to a gene: 9. Germline-derived CDR1 and CDR2 are MNHEY and SMNVEV (reference sequence).

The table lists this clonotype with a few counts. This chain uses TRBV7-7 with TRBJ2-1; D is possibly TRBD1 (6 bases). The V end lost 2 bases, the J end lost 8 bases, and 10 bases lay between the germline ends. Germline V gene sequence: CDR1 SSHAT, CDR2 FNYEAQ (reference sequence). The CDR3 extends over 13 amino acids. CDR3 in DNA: TGTGCCAGCAGCTTATTTCCAGGGGATGAGCAGTTCTTC. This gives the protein CASSLFPGDEQFF. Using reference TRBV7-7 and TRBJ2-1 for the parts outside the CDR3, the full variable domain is GAGVSQSPRYKVTKRGQDVTLRCDPISSHATLYWYQQALGQGPEFLTYFNYEAQPDKSGLPSDRFSAERPEGSISTLTIQRTEQRDSAMYRCASSLFPGDEQFFGPGTRLTVL.

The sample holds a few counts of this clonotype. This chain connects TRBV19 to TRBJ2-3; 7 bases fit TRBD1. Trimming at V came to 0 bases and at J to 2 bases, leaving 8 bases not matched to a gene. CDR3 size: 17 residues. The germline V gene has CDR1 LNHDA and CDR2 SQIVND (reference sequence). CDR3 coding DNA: TGTGCCAGTAGTATAGAGCAATTGGGACAGCACACAGATACGCAGTATTTT. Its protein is CASSIEQLGQHTDTQYF.

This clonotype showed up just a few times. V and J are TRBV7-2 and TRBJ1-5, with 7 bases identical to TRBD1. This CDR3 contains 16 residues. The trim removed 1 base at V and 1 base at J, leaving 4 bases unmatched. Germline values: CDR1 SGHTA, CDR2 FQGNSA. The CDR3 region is CASSLEVGQSNQPQHF. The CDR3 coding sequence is TGTGCCAGCAGCTTAGAGGTGGGACAGAGCAATCAGCCCCAGCATTTT.

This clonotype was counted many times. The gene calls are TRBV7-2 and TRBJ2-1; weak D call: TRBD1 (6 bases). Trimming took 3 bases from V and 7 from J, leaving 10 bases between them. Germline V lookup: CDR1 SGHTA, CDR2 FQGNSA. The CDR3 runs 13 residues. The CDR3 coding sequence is TGTGCCAGCAGCTTCAGGGGAAGTAATGAGCAGTTCTTC. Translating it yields CASSFRGSNEQFF.

The CDR3, as DNA: TGTGCCAGCAGCTTTCCTCCACAGCGGGTGCCGGAGACCCAGTACTTC. This codes for CASSFPPQRVPETQYF. This chain joins TRBV13 and TRBJ2-5, with D tentatively TRBD2 (6 bases). The germline V gene encodes CDR1 PRHDT and CDR2 FYEKMQ (reference sequence). CDR3 length: 16 amino acids. V was cut by 3 bases and J by 5 bases, with 19 bases left in between.

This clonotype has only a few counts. The DNA of the CDR3 is TGTGCCAGCAGCCACACTAGCAGGCTTAGCTCCTACAATGAGCAGTTCTTC. Protein sequence: CASSHTSRLSSYNEQFF. V and J are TRBV14 and TRBJ2-1; a weak D match, TRBD2 (6 bases). V lost 3 bases to trimming and J lost 0 bases, with 15 bases between them. From germline, CDR1 is SGHDN and CDR2 FVKESK. The CDR3 is 17 amino acids.

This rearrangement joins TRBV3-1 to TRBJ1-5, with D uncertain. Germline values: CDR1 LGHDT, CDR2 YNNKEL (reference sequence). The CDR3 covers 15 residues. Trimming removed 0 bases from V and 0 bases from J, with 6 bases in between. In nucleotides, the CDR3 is TGTGCCAGCAGCCAAGAGGCCCATAGCAATCAGCCCCAGCATTTT. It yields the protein CASSQEAHSNQPQHF.

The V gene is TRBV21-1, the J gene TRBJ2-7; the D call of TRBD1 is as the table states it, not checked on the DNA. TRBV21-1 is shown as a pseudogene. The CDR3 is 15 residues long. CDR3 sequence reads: CASSKESQGWYEQYF. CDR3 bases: TGTGCCAGCAGCAAAGAATCACAGGGATGGTACGAGCAGTACTTC.

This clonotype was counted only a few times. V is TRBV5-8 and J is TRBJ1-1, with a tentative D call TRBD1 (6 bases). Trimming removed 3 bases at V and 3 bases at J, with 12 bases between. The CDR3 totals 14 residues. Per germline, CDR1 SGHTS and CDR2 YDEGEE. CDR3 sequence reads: CASSWRGSYTEAFF. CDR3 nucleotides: TGTGCCAGCAGCTGGAGGGGGAGTTACACTGAAGCTTTCTTT.